Each of the 4 T cell receptor beta chains below was sequenced from the same sample in a study of T cell clonality in common variable immunodeficiency. The data were produced by immunoSEQ multiplex PCR, yet TCRdb's version contains in-frame clones alone and is incomplete. In total the sample includes some 50,000 clones, none of them seen once. The sample comprised peripheral blood mononuclear cells. The receptors stem from a person aged 18 to 70 in good health.

With regard to this clone: The germline gene is not matched at one end of the junction; a read error may be the cause. The read falls 3 residues short of the CDR3 end, and the missing part is taken from the germline J gene. In the same sample, other DNA sequences code for this CDR3. This sequence joins TRBV18 and TRBJ2-5; possibly TRBD2 for D (5 bases). This CDR3 comprises 13 residues. Germline CDR1 and CDR2: KGHSH and LQKENI. The CDR3 region is CASSPGLQETQYF. The part of the CDR3 DNA that was read is TGTGCTAGCTCGCCGGGGTTACAAGAGACC.

This clone showed up just a few times. The read terminates 3 residues ahead of where the CDR3 ends, so the germline J gene completes it. This chain links TRBV11-2 with TRBJ2-5; maybe TRBD1 (8 bases). Germline-derived CDR1 and CDR2 are SGHAT and FQNNGV. The CDR3 has 13 amino acids. Trimming removed 4 bases at V and 5 bases at J, with 11 bases between. This chain's CDR3 is CASSSQGGETQYF. The DNA read from the CDR3 is TGTGCCAGCAGCTCACAGGGGGGGGAGACC.

This clone was recorded at least ten times. The CDR3 end lies 3 residues beyond the end of the read and is filled in from the germline J gene. The V and J genes are TRBV3-1 (or the pseudogene TRBV3-2) and TRBJ2-7; 7 bases agree with TRBD1. Germline V gene data show CDR1 as LGHDT and CDR2 as YNNKEL (reference sequence). V was pared by 4 bases and J by 5 bases, with 23 bases of the junction left unmatched. The CDR3 spans 19 residues. The DNA read from the CDR3 is TGTGCCAGCAGCCCTATCCCGGGACAGCGGTTCTCCTCACAAAACGAG. This gives the protein CASSPIPGQRFSSQNE. The whole CDR3 sequence reads CASSPIPGQRFSSQNEQYF.

This clone occurred many times. The sequenced fragment ends 3 residues before the CDR3 boundary, so the rest is inferred from the germline J gene. The rearrangement joins TRBV30 to TRBJ2-2; the D is unclear. Germline loops: CDR1 GTSNPN, CDR2 SVGIG (reference sequence). V shed 0 bases and J shed 2 bases, with 4 bases lying between them. This CDR3 contains 13 residues. CDR3 DNA, as far as it was read: TGTGCCTGGAGTGTTAGTAACACCGGGGAG. This gives the protein CAWSVSNTGE. The full CDR3 protein is CAWSVSNTGELFF. Based on the CDR3 plus reference TRBV30 and TRBJ2-2, the full variable domain is SQTIHQWPATLVQPVGSPLSLECTVEGTSNPNLYWYRQAAGRGLQLLFYSVGIGQISSEVPQNLSASRPQDRQFILSSKKLLLSDSGFYLCAWSVSNTGELFFGEGSRLTVL.